The 18 T cell receptor beta chains below all came from one sample that was sequenced in a study of blood T cell repertoires in COVID-19. Profiled with immunoSEQ multiplex PCR; TCRdb holds only in-frame clones, not every one. The sample includes approximately 130,000 clones, approximately 77% of them seen just once. Source material: peripheral blood. Source of these receptors: an older man with acute or convalescent COVID-19.

The chain combines TRBV9 with TRBJ1-3, with a possible D match to TRBD1 (5 bases). CDR1 is SGDLS and CDR2 is YYNGEE in the germline V gene. Trimming removed 0 bases at V and 2 bases at J, with 12 bases between. The CDR3 consists of 16 residues. Here the CDR3 DNA reads TGTGCCAGCAGCGTAGGCGCAGGGATCCCTGGAAACACCATATATTTT. Its translation is CASSVGAGIPGNTIYF.

V and J are TRBV10-3 and TRBJ2-3; 7 nucleotides line up with TRBD2. The CDR3 loop spans 15 amino acids. Germline V CDR1 and CDR2: ENHRY, SYGVKD. The ends lost 0 bases at V and 4 bases at J; junction bases unmatched: 4. The DNA of the CDR3 is TGTGCCATCAGTGAGTCGTGGGGGGGGGCAGATACGCAGTATTTT. It yields the protein CAISESWGGADTQYF.

The chain uses TRBV6-1 and TRBJ1-1, with D perhaps TRBD1 (5 bases). CDR1 MNHNS and CDR2 SASEGT come from the germline V gene. The CDR3 has 14 residues. V was cut by 3 bases and J by 5 bases, with 13 bases left in between. The CDR3 reads CASSDLLKGTEAFF. The CDR3 DNA reads TGTGCCAGCAGTGACCTCTTGAAGGGGACTGAAGCTTTCTTT.

The V gene is TRBV19, the J gene TRBJ2-7; 8 bases line up with TRBD1. CDR3 size: 13 residues. Per the germline V gene, CDR1 is LNHDA and CDR2 is SQIVND (reference sequence). V trimming: 9 bases; J trimming: 5 bases; junction bases outside the gene matches: 9. The CDR3 nucleotides are TGTGCCAGCGGAGACAGGGGTCGGAACGAGCAGTACTTC. Residues: CASGDRGRNEQYF. Full variable domain (missing parts from reference TRBV19 and TRBJ2-7): DGGITQSPKYLFRKEGQNVTLSCEQNLNHDAMYWYRQDPGQGLRLIYYSQIVNDFQKGDIAEGYSVSREKKESFPLTVTSAQKNPTAFYLCASGDRGRNEQYFGPGTRLTVT.

The chain employs TRBV6-2 or TRBV6-3 and TRBJ2-1; TRBD2 might be the D (5 bases). With 2 bases removed from V and 5 bases from J, the gap between germline ends came to 16 bases. From germline, CDR1 is MNHEY and CDR2 SVGEGT. The CDR3 consists of 16 residues. The CDR3 DNA reads as TGTGCCAGCAGTTACACCCCCGGTGGACTCCACAATGAGCAGTTCTTC. Residues: CASSYTPGGLHNEQFF.

This clone was counted ten times or more. The chain has TRBV7-8 and TRBJ2-7, with TRBD1 matching over 7 bases. V dropped 1 base and J dropped 3; count of bases not matched to a gene: 3. The CDR3 totals 14 residues. Germline lookup yields CDR1 SGHVS and CDR2 FQNEAQ. CDR3: CASSLGTGVYEQYF. CDR3 DNA sequence: TGTGCCAGCAGCTTAGGGACAGGAGTCTACGAGCAGTACTTC.

V usage is TRBV5-1 and J usage is TRBJ1-2; no firm D call. The germline V gene has CDR1 SGHRS and CDR2 YFSETQ. The CDR3 extends over 13 amino acids. V gave up 4 bases and J gave up 4 bases, with 11 bases separating them. The CDR3 region has the DNA TGCGCCAGCAGCCCCTCCGGAGGCTATGGCTACACCTTC. It yields the protein CASSPSGGYGYTF.

The V call is TRBV11-2, the J call TRBJ2-7; unclear D gene. The germline CDR1 and CDR2 sequences are SGHAT and FQNNGV. Deletions cut 0 bases from V and 5 bases from J, with 5 bases between. This CDR3 contains 12 residues. The CDR3, as DNA: TGTGCCAGCAGCTTAGATCGTCACGAGCAGTACTTC. It translates to CASSLDRHEQYF.

The chain joins TRBV4-3 to TRBJ1-5, with a possible D match to TRBD1 (5 bases). Germline V gene sequence: CDR1 LGHNA, CDR2 YSLEER. Trimming removed 0 bases from V and 7 bases from J, with 10 bases in between. The CDR3 sequence is 14 residues long. Here the CDR3 reads CASSQDRARQPQHF. The DNA of the CDR3 is TGCGCCAGCAGCCAAGACAGGGCGAGACAGCCCCAGCATTTT.

The chain combines TRBV28 with TRBJ2-7; TRBD1 agrees at 7 bases. V lost 3 bases to trimming and J lost 4 bases; unmatched junction nucleotides: 6. Per the germline V gene, CDR1 is MDHEN and CDR2 is SYDVKM. The CDR3 has 14 residues. In nucleotides, the CDR3 is TGTGCCAGCAGTTTGGCAGGGGGTAGGTACGAGCAGTACTTC. Protein product: CASSLAGGRYEQYF.

This clone was detected once. The chain uses TRBV14 and TRBJ2-2; possible D gene TRBD2, 6 bases. There are 15 residues in the CDR3. CDR1 SGHDN and CDR2 FVKESK come from the germline V gene. Trimming shortened V by 2 bases and J by 5 bases, and 12 bases separated the two germline ends. DNA for the CDR3: TGTGCCAGCAGCCAATCGGGGGTGTGGACCGGGGAGCTGTTTTTT. Protein sequence: CASSQSGVWTGELFF. Full variable domain (rest looked up from reference TRBV14 and TRBJ2-2): EAGVTQFPSHSVIEKGQTVTLRCDPISGHDNLYWYRRVMGKEIKFLLHFVKESKQDESGMPNNRFLAERTGGTYSTLKVQPAELEDSGVYFCASSQSGVWTGELFFGEGSRLTVL.

This clone was seen once. V gene TRBV19 combines with J gene TRBJ1-2, with TRBD1 matching 7 bases. V dropped 5 bases and J dropped 5; count of bases not matched to a gene: 14. CDR3 length: 16 amino acids. Per germline, CDR1 LNHDA and CDR2 SQIVND (reference sequence). Here the CDR3 DNA reads TGTGCCAGTAGTGTCGGACAGGCCGGGGGTTCTTATGGCTACACCTTC. Protein product: CASSVGQAGGSYGYTF.

CDR3 protein: CASSLWTGGRYEQYF. CDR3 sequence (DNA): TGTGCCAGCAGTTTATGGACAGGGGGAAGGTACGAGCAGTACTTC. V gene TRBV28 combines with J gene TRBJ2-7, with 9 positions matching TRBD1. CDR3 size: 15 residues. CDR1 MDHEN and CDR2 SYDVKM come from the germline V gene. With 0 bases clipped from V and 4 bases from J, the junction kept 4 bases outside the gene matches.

The J gene is TRBJ1-6, the V gene TRBV18; the D gene is possibly TRBD1 (6 bases). Germline V gene sequence: CDR1 KGHSH, CDR2 LQKENI. The CDR3 extends over 14 amino acids. Trimming removed 2 bases at V and 10 bases at J, with 12 bases between. CDR3 in DNA: TGTGCCAGCTCACCATCAGGGGTTGGATCACCCCTCCACTTT. This gives the protein CASSPSGVGSPLHF.

The rearrangement joins TRBV18 to TRBJ1-2; D is undetermined. The germline CDR1 and CDR2 sequences are KGHSH and LQKENI. Trimming cost V 3 bases and J 3 bases, with 8 bases left between them. The CDR3 spans 13 residues. CDR3: CASSPSADYGYTF. In nucleotides, the CDR3 is TGTGCCAGCTCACCGTCTGCGGACTATGGCTACACCTTC.

The rearrangement uses TRBV12-1 and TRBJ2-7; the table's D call, TRBD1, was not checked against the DNA. TRBV12-1 is recorded as a pseudogene. The CDR3 loop spans 18 amino acids. The CDR3 bases are TGTGCCAGCTTCTATAGGGGTCCTCCGGGACAGGTCAGCGACGAGCAGTACTTC. As protein: CASFYRGPPGQVSDEQYF.

The rearrangement uses TRBV29-1 and TRBJ1-2, with 7 bases that match TRBD1. Germline V gene sequence: CDR1 SQVTM, CDR2 ANQGSEA. The CDR3 is made up of 15 amino acids. The V gene end was trimmed by 5 bases and the J gene end by 2 bases; junction bases not matched to a gene: 11. In DNA, the CDR3 is TGCAGCGTTCGACAGGGAGTTGGTCTCAACTATGGCTACACCTTC. It specifies CSVRQGVGLNYGYTF.

The rearrangement joins TRBV9 to TRBJ2-7; the match to TRBD2 covers 7 bases. Germline loops: CDR1 SGDLS, CDR2 YYNGEE. This CDR3 has 13 residues. Trimming cost V 2 bases and J 2 bases; bases outside gene matches: 1. CDR3 DNA sequence: TGTGCCAGCAGCGTTGGACTAGCCTACGAGCAGTACTTC. Encoded protein: CASSVGLAYEQYF.